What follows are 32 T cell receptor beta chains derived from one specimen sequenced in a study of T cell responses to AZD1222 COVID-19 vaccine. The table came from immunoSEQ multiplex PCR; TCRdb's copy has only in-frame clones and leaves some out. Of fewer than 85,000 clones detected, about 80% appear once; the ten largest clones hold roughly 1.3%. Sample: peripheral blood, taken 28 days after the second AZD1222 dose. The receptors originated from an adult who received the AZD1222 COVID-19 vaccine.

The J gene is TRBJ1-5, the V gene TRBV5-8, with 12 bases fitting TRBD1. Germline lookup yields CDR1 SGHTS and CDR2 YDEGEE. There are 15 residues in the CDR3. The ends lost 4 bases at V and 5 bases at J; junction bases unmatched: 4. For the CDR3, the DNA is TGTGCCAGCAGCCCGGGACAGGGGGCTCATCAGCCCCAGCATTTT. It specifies CASSPGQGAHQPQHF. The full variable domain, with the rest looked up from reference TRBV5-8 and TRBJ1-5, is EAGVTQSPTHLIKTRGQQATLRCSPISGHTSVYWYQQALGLGLQFLLWYDEGEERNRGNFPPRFSGRQFPNYSSELNVNALELEDSALYLCASSPGQGAHQPQHFGDGTRLSIL.

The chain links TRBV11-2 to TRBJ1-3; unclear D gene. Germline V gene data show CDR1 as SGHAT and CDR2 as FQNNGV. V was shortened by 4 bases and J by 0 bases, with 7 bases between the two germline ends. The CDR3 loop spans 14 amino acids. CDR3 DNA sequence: TGTGCCAGCAGCTCTAACCTCTCTGGAAACACCATATATTTT. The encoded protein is CASSSNLSGNTIYF. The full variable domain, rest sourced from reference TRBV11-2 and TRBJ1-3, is EAGVAQSPRYKIIEKRQSVAFWCNPISGHATLYWYQQILGQGPKLLIQFQNNGVVDDSQLPKDRFSAERLKGVDSTLKIQPAKLEDSAVYLCASSSNLSGNTIYFGEGSWLTVV.

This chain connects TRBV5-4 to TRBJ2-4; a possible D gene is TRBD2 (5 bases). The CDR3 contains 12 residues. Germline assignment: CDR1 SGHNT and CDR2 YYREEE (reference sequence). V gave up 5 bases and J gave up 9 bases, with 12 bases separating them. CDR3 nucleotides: TGTGCCAGCAGATCTATTGGAGGCATTCAGTACTTC. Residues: CASRSIGGIQYF.

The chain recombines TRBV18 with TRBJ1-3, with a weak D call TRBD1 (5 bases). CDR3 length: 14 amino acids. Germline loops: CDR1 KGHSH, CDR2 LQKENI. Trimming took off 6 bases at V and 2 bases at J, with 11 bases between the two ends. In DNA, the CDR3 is TGTGCCAGCTCGGCGGGAGGGGCTGGAAACACCATATATTTT. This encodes CASSAGGAGNTIYF.

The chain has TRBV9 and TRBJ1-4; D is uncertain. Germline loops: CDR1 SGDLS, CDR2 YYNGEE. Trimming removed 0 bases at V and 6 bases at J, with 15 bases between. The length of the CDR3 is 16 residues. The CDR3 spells CASSVGPNRLYEKLFF. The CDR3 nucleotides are TGTGCCAGCAGCGTAGGCCCGAACAGACTCTATGAAAAACTGTTTTTT. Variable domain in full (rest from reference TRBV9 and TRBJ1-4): DSGVTQTPKHLITATGQRVTLRCSPRSGDLSVYWYQQSLDQGLQFLIQYYNGEERAKGNILERFSAQQFPDLHSELNLSSLELGDSALYFCASSVGPNRLYEKLFFGSGTQLSVL.

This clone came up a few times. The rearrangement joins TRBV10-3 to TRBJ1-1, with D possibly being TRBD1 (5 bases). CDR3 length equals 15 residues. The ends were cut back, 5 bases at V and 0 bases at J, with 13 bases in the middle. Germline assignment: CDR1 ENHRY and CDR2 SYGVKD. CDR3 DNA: TGTGCCATCAGTTTAGCAGGGTCGGTGAACACTGAAGCTTTCTTT. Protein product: CAISLAGSVNTEAFF.

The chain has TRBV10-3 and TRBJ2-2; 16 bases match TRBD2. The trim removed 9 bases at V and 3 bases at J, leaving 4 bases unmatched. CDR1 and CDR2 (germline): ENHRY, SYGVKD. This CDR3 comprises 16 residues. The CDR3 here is CAMGTSGRGHTGELFF. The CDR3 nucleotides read TGTGCCATGGGGACTAGCGGGAGGGGACACACCGGGGAGCTGTTTTTT.

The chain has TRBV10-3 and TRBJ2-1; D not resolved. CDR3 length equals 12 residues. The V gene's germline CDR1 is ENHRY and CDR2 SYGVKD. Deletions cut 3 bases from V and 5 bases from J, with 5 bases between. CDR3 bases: TGTGCCATCAGTGATAGGGACAATGAGCAGTTCTTC. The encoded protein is CAISDRDNEQFF.

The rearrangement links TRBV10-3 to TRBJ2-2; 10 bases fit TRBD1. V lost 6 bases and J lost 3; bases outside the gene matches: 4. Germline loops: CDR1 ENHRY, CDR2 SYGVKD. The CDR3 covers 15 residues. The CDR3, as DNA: TGTGCCATCAGGCCCGGGACAGGGGACACCGGGGAGCTGTTTTTT. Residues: CAIRPGTGDTGELFF.

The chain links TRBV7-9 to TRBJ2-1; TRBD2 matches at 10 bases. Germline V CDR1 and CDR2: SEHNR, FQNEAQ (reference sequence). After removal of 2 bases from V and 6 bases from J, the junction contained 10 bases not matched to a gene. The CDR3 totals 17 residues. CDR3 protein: CASSLRGLAGVANEQFF. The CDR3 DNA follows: TGTGCCAGCAGCTTAAGGGGGCTAGCGGGAGTCGCCAATGAGCAGTTCTTC.

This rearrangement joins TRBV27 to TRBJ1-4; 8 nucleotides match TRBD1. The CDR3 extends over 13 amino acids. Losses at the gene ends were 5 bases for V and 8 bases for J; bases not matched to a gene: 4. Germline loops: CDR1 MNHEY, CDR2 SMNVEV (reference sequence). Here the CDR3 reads CASSDRGREKLFF. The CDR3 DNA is TGTGCCAGCAGTGACAGGGGCCGGGAAAAACTGTTTTTT.

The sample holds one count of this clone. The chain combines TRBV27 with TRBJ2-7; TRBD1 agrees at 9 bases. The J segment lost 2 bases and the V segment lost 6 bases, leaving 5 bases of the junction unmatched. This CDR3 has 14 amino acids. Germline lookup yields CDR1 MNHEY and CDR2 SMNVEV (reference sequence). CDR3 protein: CASRRGQGTYEQYF. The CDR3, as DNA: TGTGCCAGCAGACGGGGACAGGGAACCTACGAGCAGTACTTC.

Written as DNA, the CDR3 is TGTGCCAGTACAGGGGGCAGGAACACTGAAGCTTTCTTT. Translated: CASTGGRNTEAFF. The genes are TRBV28 and TRBJ1-1; TRBD1 matches at 9 bases. Germline CDR1 MDHEN, CDR2 SYDVKM. V trimming: 9 bases; J trimming: 1 base; junction bases outside the gene matches: 3. This CDR3 region has 13 residues.

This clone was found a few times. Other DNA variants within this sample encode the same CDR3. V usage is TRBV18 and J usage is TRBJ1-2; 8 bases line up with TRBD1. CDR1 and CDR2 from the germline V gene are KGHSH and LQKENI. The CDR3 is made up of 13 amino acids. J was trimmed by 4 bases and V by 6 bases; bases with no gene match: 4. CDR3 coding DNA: TGTGCCAGCTCTCCCGGGACAGGCTATGGCTACACCTTC. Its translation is CASSPGTGYGYTF. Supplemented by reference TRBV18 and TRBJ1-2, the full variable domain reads NAGVMQNPRHLVRRRGQEARLRCSPMKGHSHVYWYRQLPEEGLKFMVYLQKENIIDESGMPKERFSAEFPKEGPSILRIQQVVRGDSAAYFCASSPGTGYGYTFGSGTRLTVV.

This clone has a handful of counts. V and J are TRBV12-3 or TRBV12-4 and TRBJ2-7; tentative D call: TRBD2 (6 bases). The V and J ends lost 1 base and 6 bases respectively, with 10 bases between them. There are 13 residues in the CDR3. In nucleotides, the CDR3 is TGTGCCAGCAGTTTAGGGACCGGGGGCGAGCAGTACTTC. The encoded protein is CASSLGTGGEQYF.

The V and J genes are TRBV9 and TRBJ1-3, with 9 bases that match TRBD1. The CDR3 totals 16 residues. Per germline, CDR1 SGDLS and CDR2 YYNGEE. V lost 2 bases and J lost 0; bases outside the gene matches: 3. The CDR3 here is CASSVGQGSSGNTIYF. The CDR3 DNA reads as TGTGCCAGCAGCGTCGGACAGGGGAGCTCTGGAAACACCATATATTTT.

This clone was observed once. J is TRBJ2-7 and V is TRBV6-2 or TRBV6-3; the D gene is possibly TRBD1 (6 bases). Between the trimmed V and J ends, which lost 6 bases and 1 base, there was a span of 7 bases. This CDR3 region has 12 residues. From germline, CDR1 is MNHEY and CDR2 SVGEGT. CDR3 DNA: TGTGCCAGCAGCCAGGGGTCCTACGAGCAGTACTTC. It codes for CASSQGSYEQYF.

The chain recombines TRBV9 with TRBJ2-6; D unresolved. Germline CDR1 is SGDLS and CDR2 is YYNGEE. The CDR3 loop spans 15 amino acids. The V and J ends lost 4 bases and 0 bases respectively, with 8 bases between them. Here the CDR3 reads CASSPWSSGANVLTF. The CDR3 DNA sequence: TGTGCCAGCAGCCCGTGGAGCTCTGGGGCCAACGTCCTGACTTTC.

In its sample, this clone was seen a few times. The CDR3 coding sequence is TGTGCCAGCAGTTATCACACCGGGACAGGACGTAAAGACACTGAAGCTTTCTTT. This sequence encodes CASSYHTGTGRKDTEAFF. This rearrangement joins TRBV6-2 or TRBV6-3 to TRBJ1-1, with 8 bases fitting TRBD1. Germline values: CDR1 MNHEY, CDR2 SVGEGT. With 3 bases clipped from V and 3 bases from J, the junction kept 15 bases outside the gene matches. CDR3 length equals 18 residues.

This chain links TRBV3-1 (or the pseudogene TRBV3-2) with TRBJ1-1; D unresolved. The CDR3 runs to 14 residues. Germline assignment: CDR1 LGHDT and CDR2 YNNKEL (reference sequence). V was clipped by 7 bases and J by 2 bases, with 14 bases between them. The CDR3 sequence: CASKYLSGNTEAFF. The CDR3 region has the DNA TGTGCCAGCAAATATTTATCGGGAAACACTGAAGCTTTCTTT.

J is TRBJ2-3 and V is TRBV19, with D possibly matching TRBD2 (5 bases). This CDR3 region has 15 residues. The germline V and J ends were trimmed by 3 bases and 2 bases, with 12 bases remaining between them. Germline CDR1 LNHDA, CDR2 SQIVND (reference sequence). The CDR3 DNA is TGTGCCAGTAGTATGACGGCGGGCCCCACAGATACGCAGTATTTT. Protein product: CASSMTAGPTDTQYF.

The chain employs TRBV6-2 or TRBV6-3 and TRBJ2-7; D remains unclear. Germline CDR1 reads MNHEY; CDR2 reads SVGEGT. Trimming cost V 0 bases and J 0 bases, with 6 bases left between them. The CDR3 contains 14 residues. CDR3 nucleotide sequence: TGTGCCAGCAGTTACTCGACAAACTCCTACGAGCAGTACTTC. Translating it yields CASSYSTNSYEQYF.

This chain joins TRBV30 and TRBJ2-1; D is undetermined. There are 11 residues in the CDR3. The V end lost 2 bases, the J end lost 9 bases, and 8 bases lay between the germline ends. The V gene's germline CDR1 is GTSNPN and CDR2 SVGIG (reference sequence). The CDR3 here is CAWSWVTEQFF. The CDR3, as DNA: TGTGCCTGGAGTTGGGTAACTGAGCAGTTCTTC.

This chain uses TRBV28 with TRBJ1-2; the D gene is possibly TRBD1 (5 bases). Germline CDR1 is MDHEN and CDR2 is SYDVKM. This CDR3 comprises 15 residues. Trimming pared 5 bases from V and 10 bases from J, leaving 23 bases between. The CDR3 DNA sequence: TGTGCCAGCAGTCTACCGACGGGGGGAAAATTCGACTACACCTTC. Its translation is CASSLPTGGKFDYTF.

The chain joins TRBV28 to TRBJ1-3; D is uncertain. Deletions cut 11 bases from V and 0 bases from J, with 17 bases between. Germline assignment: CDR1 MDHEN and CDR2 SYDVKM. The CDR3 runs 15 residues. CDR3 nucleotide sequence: TGTGCCGCCATGGGTGACCTGAGCTCTGGAAACACCATATATTTT. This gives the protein CAAMGDLSSGNTIYF.

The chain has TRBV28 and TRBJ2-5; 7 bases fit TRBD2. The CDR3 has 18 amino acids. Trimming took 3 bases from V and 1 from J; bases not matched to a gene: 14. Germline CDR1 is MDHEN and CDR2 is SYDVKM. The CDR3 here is CASSFPTSVNTPQETQYF. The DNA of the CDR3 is TGTGCCAGCAGTTTCCCCACTAGCGTCAATACCCCCCAAGAGACCCAGTACTTC.

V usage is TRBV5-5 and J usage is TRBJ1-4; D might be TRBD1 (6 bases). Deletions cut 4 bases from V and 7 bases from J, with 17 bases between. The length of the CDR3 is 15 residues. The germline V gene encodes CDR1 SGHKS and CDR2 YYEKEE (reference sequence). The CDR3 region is CASSNDDRQIEKLFF. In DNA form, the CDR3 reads TGTGCCAGCAGCAATGACGACAGGCAGATTGAAAAACTGTTTTTT.

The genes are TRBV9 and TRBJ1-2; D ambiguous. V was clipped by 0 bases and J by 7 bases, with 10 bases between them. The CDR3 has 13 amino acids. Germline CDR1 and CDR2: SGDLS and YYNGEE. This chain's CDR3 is CASSVDRRGGYTF. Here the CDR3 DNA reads TGTGCCAGCAGCGTAGATCGGCGGGGTGGCTACACCTTC.

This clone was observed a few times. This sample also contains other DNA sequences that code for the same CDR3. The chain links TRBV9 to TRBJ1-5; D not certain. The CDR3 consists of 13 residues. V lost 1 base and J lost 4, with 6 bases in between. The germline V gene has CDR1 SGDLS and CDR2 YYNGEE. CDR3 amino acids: CASSVRGNQPQHF. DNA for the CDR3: TGTGCCAGCAGCGTAAGAGGGAATCAGCCCCAGCATTTT.

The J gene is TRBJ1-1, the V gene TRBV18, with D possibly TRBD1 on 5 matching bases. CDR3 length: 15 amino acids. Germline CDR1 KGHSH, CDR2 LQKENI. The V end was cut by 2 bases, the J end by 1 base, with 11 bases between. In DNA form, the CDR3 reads TGTGCCAGCTCACCAATATGGAGGGGGAACACTGAAGCTTTCTTT. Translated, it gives CASSPIWRGNTEAFF.

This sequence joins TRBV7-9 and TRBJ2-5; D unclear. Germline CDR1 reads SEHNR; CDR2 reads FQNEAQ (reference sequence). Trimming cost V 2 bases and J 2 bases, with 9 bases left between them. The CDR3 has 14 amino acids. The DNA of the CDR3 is TGTGCCAGCAGCTTAAATGTATTACAAGAGACCCAGTACTTC. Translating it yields CASSLNVLQETQYF.

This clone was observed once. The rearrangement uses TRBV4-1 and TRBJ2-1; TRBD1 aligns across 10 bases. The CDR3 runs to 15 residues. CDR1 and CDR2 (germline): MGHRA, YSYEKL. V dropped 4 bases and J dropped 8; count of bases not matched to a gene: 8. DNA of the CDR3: TGCGCCAGCAGCCGTGGGACAGGGGCCGTATATGAGCAGTTCTTC. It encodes CASSRGTGAVYEQFF.